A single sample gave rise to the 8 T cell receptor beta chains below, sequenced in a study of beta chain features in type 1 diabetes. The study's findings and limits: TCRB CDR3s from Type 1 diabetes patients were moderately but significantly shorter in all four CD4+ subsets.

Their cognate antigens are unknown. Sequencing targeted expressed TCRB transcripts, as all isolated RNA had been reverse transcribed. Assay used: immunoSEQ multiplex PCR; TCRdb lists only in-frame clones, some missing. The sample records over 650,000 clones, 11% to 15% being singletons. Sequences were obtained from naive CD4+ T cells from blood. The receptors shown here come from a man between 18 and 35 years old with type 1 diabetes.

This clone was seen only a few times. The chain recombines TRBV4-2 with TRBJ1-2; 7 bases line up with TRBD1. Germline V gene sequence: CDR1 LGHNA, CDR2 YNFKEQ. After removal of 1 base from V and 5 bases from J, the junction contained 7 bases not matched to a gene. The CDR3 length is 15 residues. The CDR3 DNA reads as TGTGCCAGCAGCCAAGTGTCCCCAGGGGGGTATGGCTACACCTTC. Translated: CASSQVSPGGYGYTF.

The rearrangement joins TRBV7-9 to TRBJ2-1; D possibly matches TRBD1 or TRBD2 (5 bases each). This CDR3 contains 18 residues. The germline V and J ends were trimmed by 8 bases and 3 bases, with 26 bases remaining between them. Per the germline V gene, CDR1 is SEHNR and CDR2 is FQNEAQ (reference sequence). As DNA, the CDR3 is TGTGCCAGCCCTCGAGAGGGGAGCCTGGAAAGTAACTACAATGAGCAGTTCTTC. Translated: CASPREGSLESNYNEQFF.

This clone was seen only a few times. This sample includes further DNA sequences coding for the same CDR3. The CDR3 region is CATSRGSYEQYF. For the CDR3, the DNA is TGTGCCACCAGCAGAGGGTCCTACGAGCAGTACTTC. The chain uses TRBV15 and TRBJ2-7; no firm D call. The germline CDR1 and CDR2 sequences are LNHNV and YYDKDF (reference sequence). This CDR3 spans 12 amino acids. V was clipped by 1 base and J by 1 base, with 2 bases between them.

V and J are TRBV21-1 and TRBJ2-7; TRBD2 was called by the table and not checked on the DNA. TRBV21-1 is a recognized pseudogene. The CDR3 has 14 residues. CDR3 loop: CASSKLAGIGEQYF. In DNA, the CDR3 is TGTGCCAGCAGCAAGTTAGCGGGAATCGGCGAGCAGTACTTC.

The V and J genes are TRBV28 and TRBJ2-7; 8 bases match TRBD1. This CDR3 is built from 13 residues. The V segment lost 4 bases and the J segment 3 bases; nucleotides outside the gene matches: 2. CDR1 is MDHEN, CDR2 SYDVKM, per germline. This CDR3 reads CASSYRGDYEQYF. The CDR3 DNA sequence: TGTGCCAGCAGTTACAGGGGGGACTACGAGCAGTACTTC.

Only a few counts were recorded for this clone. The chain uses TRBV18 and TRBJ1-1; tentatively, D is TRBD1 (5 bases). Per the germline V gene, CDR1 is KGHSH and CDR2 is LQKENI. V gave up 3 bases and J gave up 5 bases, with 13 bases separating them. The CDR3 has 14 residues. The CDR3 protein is CASSPREGRTEAFF. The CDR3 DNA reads TGTGCCAGCTCACCGAGGGAGGGGCGGACTGAAGCTTTCTTT.

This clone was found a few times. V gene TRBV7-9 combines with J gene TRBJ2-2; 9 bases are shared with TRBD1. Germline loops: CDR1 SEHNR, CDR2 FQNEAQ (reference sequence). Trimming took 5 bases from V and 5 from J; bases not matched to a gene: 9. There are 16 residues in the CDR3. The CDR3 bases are TGTGCCAGCAGCGGCCCGGGACAGGGAAATACCGGGGAGCTGTTTTTT. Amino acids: CASSGPGQGNTGELFF.

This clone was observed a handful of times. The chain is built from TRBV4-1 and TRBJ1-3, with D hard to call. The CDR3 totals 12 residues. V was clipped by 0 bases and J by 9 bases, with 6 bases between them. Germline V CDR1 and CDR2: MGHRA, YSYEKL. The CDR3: CASSQDLGTIYF. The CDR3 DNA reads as TGCGCCAGCAGCCAAGATCTCGGCACCATATATTTT.